The 27 T cell receptor beta chains presented below share a single source sample, sequenced in a study of post-analysis software for immune sequencing data. Study-wide points: TRBV5-6, TRBV5-1 and TRBV20-1 belonged to a set of roughly 5 TRBV segments that were more frequent in patients than controls.

cDNA libraries for TCR beta contained unique molecular identifiers. TCRdb re-called the PCR reads with MiXCR, one entry per CDR3 protein. The profile shows approximately 460,000 distinct CDR3 sequences, roughly 45% of them singletons. No antigen has been assigned to these receptors. The source material was blood. These receptors were obtained from a girl aged 5 to 17 with multiple sclerosis.

The J gene is TRBJ1-1, the V gene TRBV5-1, with D perhaps TRBD1 (5 bases). Per germline, CDR1 SGHRS and CDR2 YFSETQ. This CDR3 is 16 amino acids long. The V gene lost 4 bases and the J gene lost 3 bases, with 19 bases spanning the gap. CDR3 loop: CASSPWEGWRDTEAFF. The DNA for the CDR3 is TGCGCCAGCAGCCCTTGGGAGGGGTGGAGAGACACTGAAGCTTTCTTT.

Here the CDR3 reads CASSYTGVTEAFF. The DNA for the CDR3 is TGTGCCAGCAGTTATACAGGAGTCACTGAAGCTTTCTTT. J is TRBJ1-1 and V is TRBV28; maybe TRBD1 (5 bases). Germline CDR1 MDHEN, CDR2 SYDVKM. This CDR3 comprises 13 residues. The ends were cut back, 4 bases at V and 4 bases at J, with 10 bases in the middle.

A few counts support this clonotype. The rearrangement links TRBV4-2 to TRBJ1-2, with D possibly being TRBD1 (6 bases). The CDR3 is made up of 15 amino acids. CDR1 LGHNA and CDR2 YNFKEQ come from the germline V gene. Trimming removed 4 bases at V and 2 bases at J, with 14 bases between. The CDR3 region is CASSRGRGQNYGYTF. The CDR3, as DNA: TGTGCCAGCAGCCGCGGTAGAGGACAGAACTATGGCTACACCTTC.

The V gene is TRBV6-2 or TRBV6-3, the J gene TRBJ1-4, with D possibly being TRBD1 (5 bases). Germline CDR1 is MNHEY and CDR2 is SVGEGT. This CDR3 has 14 residues. V dropped 7 bases and J dropped 4 bases, with 13 bases sitting between them. In DNA, the CDR3 is TGTGCCAGCACCCCGGGACGGATTAATGAAAAACTGTTTTTT. It encodes CASTPGRINEKLFF.

This clonotype occurred once. V and J are TRBV6-1 and TRBJ2-1, with D perhaps being TRBD1 or TRBD2 (5 bases each). CDR3 length: 16 residues. Trimming cost V 5 bases and J 10 bases, with 24 bases left between them. Germline V lookup: CDR1 MNHNS, CDR2 SASEGT. The CDR3 here is CASSKPPGPLLYEQFF. CDR3 DNA sequence: TGTGCCAGCAGTAAGCCCCCGGGACCCCTCCTCTACGAGCAGTTCTTC.

The chain recombines TRBV20-1 with TRBJ2-7, with TRBD2 identical over 12 bases. Per germline, CDR1 DFQATT and CDR2 SNEGSKA (reference sequence). V dropped 0 bases and J dropped 4; count of bases not matched to a gene: 4. The CDR3 loop spans 15 amino acids. CDR3 sequence: CSARDDLAGGYEQYF. Here the CDR3 DNA reads TGCAGTGCTAGAGACGATCTAGCGGGAGGGTACGAGCAGTACTTC.

This clonotype was observed a few times. V usage is TRBV29-1 and J usage is TRBJ2-3; 7 positions agree with TRBD1. The ends lost 6 bases at V and 0 bases at J; junction bases unmatched: 3. The germline gives CDR1 SQVTM, CDR2 ANQGSEA. The CDR3 length is 13 residues. CDR3 sequence: CSVRGISTDTQYF. In DNA form, the CDR3 reads TGCAGCGTCAGGGGGATAAGCACAGATACGCAGTATTTT.

This clonotype turned up a few times. The chain recombines TRBV20-1 with TRBJ2-7; 8 bases align to TRBD1. The CDR3 covers 13 residues. The germline V gene encodes CDR1 DFQATT and CDR2 SNEGSKA (reference sequence). The junction had 6 bases not matched to a gene; V was cut back by 5 bases and J by 3 bases. The CDR3 protein is CSAWTGKDYEQYF. The CDR3 DNA reads TGCAGTGCTTGGACAGGGAAAGACTACGAGCAGTACTTC.

V usage is TRBV24-1 and J usage is TRBJ2-3, with 11 nucleotides matching TRBD2. Trimming cost V 9 bases and J 4 bases; bases outside gene matches: 8. CDR1 and CDR2 (germline): KGHDR, SFDVKD. This CDR3 region has 15 residues. In nucleotides, the CDR3 is TGTGCCACCCGAGTATCACTAGCGGGAGCAGATACGCAGTATTTT. Translating gives CATRVSLAGADTQYF.

The chain recombines TRBV7-3 with TRBJ2-5; D may correspond to TRBD1 or TRBD2 (5 bases each). Near its end, the DNA agrees better with TRBJ2-7, so the J call may be wrong. This CDR3 contains 15 residues. Germline CDR1 and CDR2: SGHTA and FQGTGA. CDR3 loop: CASSLAGTGGNEQYF. In DNA form, the CDR3 reads TGTGCCAGCAGTCTTGCCGGGACGGGCGGTAACGAGCAGTACTTC.

This clonotype was seen a few times. This rearrangement joins TRBV20-1 to TRBJ2-1, with 9 bases that match TRBD2. The CDR3 is 15 residues long. Germline V gene data show CDR1 as DFQATT and CDR2 as SNEGSKA (reference sequence). Trimming cost V 5 bases and J 6 bases; bases outside gene matches: 11. The CDR3 protein is CSAGNLAGVGNEQFF. The DNA of the CDR3 is TGCAGTGCTGGAAACTTAGCGGGAGTCGGCAATGAGCAGTTCTTC.

As to this clonotype: At one of its ends the junction is not consistent with the germline gene, which may arise from a read error. This rearrangement joins TRBV27 to TRBJ2-7; D call uncertain. The CDR3 consists of 12 residues. Germline V gene sequence: CDR1 MNHEY, CDR2 SMNVEV (reference sequence). The CDR3 bases are TGTGCCGGCAGCGCCGATTGGGACGAGCAGTACTTC. It encodes CAGSADWDEQYF.

This clonotype was picked up a small number of times. This chain joins TRBV28 and TRBJ2-4, with 9 nucleotides matching TRBD2. Losses at the gene ends were 6 bases for V and 7 bases for J; bases not matched to a gene: 16. CDR1 and CDR2 from the germline V gene are MDHEN and SYDVKM. This CDR3 has 17 residues. The CDR3 DNA reads TGTGCCAGCAGCTCCCCGTCCAGCGGGAGGCGAGGGAACATTCAGTACTTC. It encodes CASSSPSSGRRGNIQYF. Filled out from reference TRBV28 and TRBJ2-4, the complete variable domain reads DVKVTQSSRYLVKRTGEKVFLECVQDMDHENMFWYRQDPGLGLRLIYFSYDVKMKEKGDIPEGYSVSREKKERFSLILESASTNQTSMYLCASSSPSSGRRGNIQYFGAGTRLSVL.

Notes on this clonotype: Possible read error: a much larger clone is one base away. The chain recombines TRBV5-1 with TRBJ1-4; 7 bases are a match to TRBD1. CDR1 SGHRS and CDR2 YFSETQ come from the germline V gene. The CDR3 runs 14 residues. V trimming: 3 bases; J trimming: 7 bases; junction bases outside the gene matches: 6. CDR3 amino acids: CASSSGQVSEKLFF. For the CDR3, the DNA is TGCGCCAGCAGCTCTGGACAGGTTAGTGAAAAACTGTTTTTT. The full variable domain, with the rest looked up from reference TRBV5-1 and TRBJ1-4, is KAGVTQTPRYLIKTRGQQVTLSCSPISGHRSVSWYQQTPGQGLQFLFEYFSETQRNKGNFPGRFSGRQFSNSRSEMNVSTLELGDSALYLCASSSGQVSEKLFFGSGTQLSVL.

The chain carries TRBV6-1 and TRBJ1-2, with D perhaps TRBD1 (5 bases). V was trimmed by 6 bases and J by 1 base, leaving 18 bases between them. CDR3 length: 16 residues. Germline values: CDR1 MNHNS, CDR2 SASEGT. CDR3 loop: CASSPGYRQGNYGYTF. The DNA for the CDR3 is TGTGCCAGCAGCCCAGGGTACCGCCAGGGTAACTATGGCTACACCTTC.

The chain is built from TRBV7-9 and TRBJ2-1; 7 nucleotides line up with TRBD1. In germline, CDR1 is SEHNR, CDR2 FQNEAQ (reference sequence). The CDR3 consists of 14 residues. Losses at the gene ends were 5 bases for V and 8 bases for J; bases not matched to a gene: 9. The CDR3 spells CASSHRTGGDEQFF. In DNA form, the CDR3 reads TGTGCCAGCAGCCACAGGACAGGTGGAGATGAGCAGTTCTTC.

This chain links TRBV7-8 with TRBJ2-7; D is unclear. V lost 5 bases, J lost 0 bases, and 20 bases lay in between. The CDR3 runs 17 residues. From germline, CDR1 is SGHVS and CDR2 FQNEAQ. CDR3 sequence: CASSPYVGGSSSYEQYF. CDR3 DNA: TGTGCCAGCAGCCCCTACGTGGGCGGAAGCAGCTCCTACGAGCAGTACTTC.

On this clonotype: One end of the junction is discordant with germline, which a read error may explain. The rearrangement links TRBV9 to TRBJ2-5; no definite D call. The germline CDR1 and CDR2 sequences are SGDLS and YYNGEE. This CDR3 is 13 amino acids long. The CDR3 DNA reads TGTGTCAGCAGCGTATCCCACGTCGAGACCCAGTACTTC. Its translation: CVSSVSHVETQYF. Full variable domain (outside the CDR3, taken from reference TRBV9 and TRBJ2-5): DSGVTQTPKHLITATGQRVTLRCSPRSGDLSVYWYQQSLDQGLQFLIQYYNGEERAKGNILERFSAQQFPDLHSELNLSSLELGDSALYFCVSSVSHVETQYFGPGTRLLVL.

The sample holds a few counts of this clonotype. V is TRBV5-1 and J is TRBJ1-1, with TRBD1 as a possible D gene (6 bases). The CDR3 has 15 residues. Germline V CDR1 and CDR2: SGHRS, YFSETQ. V lost 1 base to trimming and J lost 1 base, with 11 bases between them. CDR3 DNA: TGCGCCAGCAGCTTGATGGCAGGGGAGAACACTGAAGCTTTCTTT. Its translation: CASSLMAGENTEAFF. The whole variable domain, filled in from reference TRBV5-1 and TRBJ1-1, reads KAGVTQTPRYLIKTRGQQVTLSCSPISGHRSVSWYQQTPGQGLQFLFEYFSETQRNKGNFPGRFSGRQFSNSRSEMNVSTLELGDSALYLCASSLMAGENTEAFFGQGTRLTVV.

The chain recombines TRBV6-5 with TRBJ1-3; D gene unclear. The germline gives CDR1 MNHEY, CDR2 SVGAGI. The CDR3 spans 15 residues. V lost 3 bases, J lost 4 bases, and 13 bases lay in between. The CDR3: CASSYSGSGGNTIYF. CDR3 DNA: TGTGCCAGCAGTTATTCCGGGAGTGGGGGAAACACCATATATTTT.

The chain combines TRBV20-1 with TRBJ2-7, with 8 bases aligning to TRBD1. CDR3 length: 11 amino acids. The V and J ends lost 6 bases and 6 bases, in that order; junction bases with no gene match: 4. The germline V gene encodes CDR1 DFQATT and CDR2 SNEGSKA (reference sequence). CDR3: CSALTGVEQYF. The CDR3 DNA reads as TGCAGTGCCTTGACAGGGGTCGAGCAGTACTTC.

This clonotype has a handful of counts. CDR3 sequence reads: CSAVQGVTDTQYF. The CDR3 coding sequence is TGCAGCGCCGTCCAGGGGGTCACAGATACGCAGTATTTT. The chain recombines TRBV29-1 with TRBJ2-3; 7 bases match TRBD1. After removal of 7 bases from V and 2 bases from J, the junction contained 6 bases not matched to a gene. The germline CDR1 and CDR2 sequences are SQVTM and ANQGSEA. The CDR3 has 13 residues.

J is TRBJ1-6 and V is TRBV18; D possibly corresponds to TRBD1 (6 bases). There are 15 residues in the CDR3. CDR1 is KGHSH and CDR2 is LQKENI in the germline V gene. V was trimmed by 6 bases and J by 7 bases, leaving 16 bases between them. CDR3 sequence (DNA): TGTGCCAGCTCTCTATCAAGACAGGCAAATTCACCCCTCCACTTT. This gives the protein CASSLSRQANSPLHF. The full variable domain, its missing parts supplied by reference TRBV18 and TRBJ1-6, is NAGVMQNPRHLVRRRGQEARLRCSPMKGHSHVYWYRQLPEEGLKFMVYLQKENIIDESGMPKERFSAEFPKEGPSILRIQQVVRGDSAAYFCASSLSRQANSPLHFGNGTRLTVT.

This sequence joins TRBV24-1 and TRBJ2-1, with 8 bases aligning to TRBD2. V shed 0 bases and J 6 bases; nucleotides not matched to a gene: 9. This CDR3 comprises 17 residues. Germline CDR1 KGHDR, CDR2 SFDVKD. The CDR3 sequence: CATSDLIKPGGPNEQFF. Written as DNA, the CDR3 is TGTGCCACCAGTGATTTGATCAAACCGGGAGGGCCCAATGAGCAGTTCTTC.

The rearrangement uses TRBV28 and TRBJ2-7; 8 bases agree with TRBD1. CDR3 length: 16 amino acids. Trimming at V came to 2 bases and at J to 0 bases, leaving 6 bases not matched to a gene. Germline loops: CDR1 MDHEN, CDR2 SYDVKM. Here the CDR3 DNA reads TGTGCCAGCAGTTTAAGGGGACAGGAGTACTCCTACGAGCAGTACTTC. As protein: CASSLRGQEYSYEQYF.

There are many counts of this clonotype. The junction differs from germline at one of its ends, possibly a read error. J is TRBJ1-2 and V is TRBV5-1; D gene ambiguous. Germline V gives CDR1 SGHRS, CDR2 YFSETQ. This CDR3 has 13 residues. The CDR3 coding sequence is TGTGCCAGCAGCCTGGGGAGCAACTATGGCTACACCTTC. Encoded protein: CASSLGSNYGYTF. Combining the CDR3 with reference TRBV5-1 and TRBJ1-2 gives the whole variable domain KAGVTQTPRYLIKTRGQQVTLSCSPISGHRSVSWYQQTPGQGLQFLFEYFSETQRNKGNFPGRFSGRQFSNSRSEMNVSTLELGDSALYLCASSLGSNYGYTFGSGTRLTVV.

This clonotype has a handful of counts. This chain links TRBV3-1 with TRBJ2-5; D remains ambiguous. The germline gives CDR1 LGHDT, CDR2 YNNKEL (reference sequence). This CDR3 spans 13 amino acids. V gave up 3 bases and J gave up 2 bases, with 7 bases separating them. The CDR3 DNA is TGTGCCAGCAGCCAGAGACCACAAGAGACCCAGTACTTC. Translated, it gives CASSQRPQETQYF.